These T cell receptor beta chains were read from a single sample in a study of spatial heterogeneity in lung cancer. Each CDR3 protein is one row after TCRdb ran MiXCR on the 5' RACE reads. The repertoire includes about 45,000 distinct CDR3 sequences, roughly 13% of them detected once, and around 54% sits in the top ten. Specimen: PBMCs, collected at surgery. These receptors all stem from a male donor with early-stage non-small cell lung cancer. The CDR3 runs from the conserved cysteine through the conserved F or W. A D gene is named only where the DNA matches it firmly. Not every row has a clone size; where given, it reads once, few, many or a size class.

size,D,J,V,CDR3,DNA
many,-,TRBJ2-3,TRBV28,CASSPPTDTQYF,TGTGCCAGCAGTCCCCCCACAGATACGCAGTATTTT
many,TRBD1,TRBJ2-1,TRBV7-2,CASSSQGAPKQFF,TGTGCCAGCAGCTCCCAGGGGGCCCCGAAGCAGTTCTTC
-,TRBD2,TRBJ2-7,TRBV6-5,CASSYGLAGSYEQYF,TGTGCCAGCAGTTACGGCTTAGCGGGATCCTACGAGCAGTACTTC
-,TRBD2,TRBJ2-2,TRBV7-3,CASSPGRRSGELFF,TGTGCCAGCAGCCCCGGGAGGCGGAGCGGGGAGCTGTTTTTT
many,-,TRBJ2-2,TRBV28,CASSPGFSNTGELFF,TGTGCCAGCAGTCCGGGCTTCTCGAACACCGGGGAGCTGTTTTTT
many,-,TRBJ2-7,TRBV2,CASRSQIEQYF,TGTGCCAGCAGATCTCAGATCGAGCAGTACTTC
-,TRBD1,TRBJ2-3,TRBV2,CAGPARDRESTDTQYF,TGTGCCGGGCCCGCCCGAGACAGGGAGAGCACAGATACGCAGTATTTT
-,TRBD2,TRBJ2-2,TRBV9,CASSARLADTGELFF,TGTGCCAGCAGCGCCCGACTAGCGGACACCGGGGAGCTGTTTTTT
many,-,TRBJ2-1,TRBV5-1,CASSQDYNEQFF,TGCGCCAGCAGCCAAGACTACAATGAGCAGTTCTTC
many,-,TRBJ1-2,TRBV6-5,CASSYGTGYTF,TGTGCCAGCAGTTACGGGACGGGCTACACCTTC
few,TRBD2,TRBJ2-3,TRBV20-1,CSATTSGGADTQYF,TGCAGTGCTACCACATCGGGGGGTGCAGATACGCAGTATTTT
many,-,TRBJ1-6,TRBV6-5,CASSRRGTYNSPLHF,TGTGCCAGCAGTCGTCGGGGAACCTATAATTCACCCCTCCACTTT
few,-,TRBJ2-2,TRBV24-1,CATSDNRELFF,TGTGCCACCAGTGATAACCGGGAGCTGTTTTTT